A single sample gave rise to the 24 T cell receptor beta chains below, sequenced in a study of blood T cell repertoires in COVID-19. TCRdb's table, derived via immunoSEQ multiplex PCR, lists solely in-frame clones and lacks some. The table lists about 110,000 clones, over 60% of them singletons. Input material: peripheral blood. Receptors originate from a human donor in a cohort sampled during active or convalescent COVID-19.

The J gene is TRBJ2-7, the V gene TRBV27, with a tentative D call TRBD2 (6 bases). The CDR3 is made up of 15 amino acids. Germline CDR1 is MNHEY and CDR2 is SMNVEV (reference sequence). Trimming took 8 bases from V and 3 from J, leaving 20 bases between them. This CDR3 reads CASPNGSVVGYEQYF. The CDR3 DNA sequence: TGTGCCAGCCCAAACGGGAGCGTAGTGGGCTACGAGCAGTACTTC.

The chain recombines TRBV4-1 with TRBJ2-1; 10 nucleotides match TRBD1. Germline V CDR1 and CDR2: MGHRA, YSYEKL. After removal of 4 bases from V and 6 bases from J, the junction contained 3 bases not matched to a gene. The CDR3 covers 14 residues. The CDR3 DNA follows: TGCGCCAGCAGCCTTGGACAGGGGGGCAATGAGCAGTTCTTC. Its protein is CASSLGQGGNEQFF.

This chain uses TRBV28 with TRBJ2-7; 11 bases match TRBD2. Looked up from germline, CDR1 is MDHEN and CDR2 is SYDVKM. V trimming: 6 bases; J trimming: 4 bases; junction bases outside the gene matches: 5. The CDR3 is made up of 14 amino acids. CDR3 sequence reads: CASSPASGRYEQYF. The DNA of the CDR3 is TGTGCCAGCAGCCCCGCTAGCGGGAGGTACGAGCAGTACTTC.

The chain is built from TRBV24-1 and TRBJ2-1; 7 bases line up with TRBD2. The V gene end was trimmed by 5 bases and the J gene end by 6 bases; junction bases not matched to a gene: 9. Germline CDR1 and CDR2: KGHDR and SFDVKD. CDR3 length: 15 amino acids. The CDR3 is CATSASGGAINEQFF. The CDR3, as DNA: TGTGCCACCAGTGCGTCGGGAGGAGCGATCAATGAGCAGTTCTTC.

CDR3 bases: TGTGCCAGTTCTGGACAGGCCTACACAGATACGCAGTATTTT. Encoded protein: CASSGQAYTDTQYF. This chain uses TRBV19 with TRBJ2-3, with 7 bases aligning to TRBD1. Germline lookup yields CDR1 LNHDA and CDR2 SQIVND (reference sequence). This CDR3 is 14 amino acids long. V dropped 8 bases and J dropped 2; count of bases not matched to a gene: 7.

The CDR3 DNA sequence: TGTGCCAGTAGTATTAGGGCTAGCGGGCCACAGAGCTCCTACAATGAGCAGTTCTTC. This gives the protein CASSIRASGPQSSYNEQFF. This chain connects TRBV19 to TRBJ2-1, with TRBD2 matching 8 bases. Germline values: CDR1 LNHDA, CDR2 SQIVND (reference sequence). The CDR3 is 19 residues long. The junction had 13 bases not matched to a gene; V was cut back by 3 bases and J by 0 bases.

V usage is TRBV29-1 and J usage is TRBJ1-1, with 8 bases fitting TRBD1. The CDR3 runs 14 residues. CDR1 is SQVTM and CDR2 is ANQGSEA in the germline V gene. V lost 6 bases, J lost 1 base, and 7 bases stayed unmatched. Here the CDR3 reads CSVRQGWGNTEAFF. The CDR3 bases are TGCAGCGTGCGACAGGGGTGGGGGAACACTGAAGCTTTCTTT. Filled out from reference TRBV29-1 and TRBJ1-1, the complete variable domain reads SAVISQKPSRDICQRGTSLTIQCQVDSQVTMMFWYRQQPGQSLTLIATANQGSEATYESGFVIDKFPISRPNLTFSTLTVSNMSPEDSSIYLCSVRQGWGNTEAFFGQGTRLTVV.

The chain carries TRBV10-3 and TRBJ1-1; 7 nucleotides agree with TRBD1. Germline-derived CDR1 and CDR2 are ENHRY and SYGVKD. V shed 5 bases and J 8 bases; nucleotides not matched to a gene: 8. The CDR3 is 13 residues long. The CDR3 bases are TGTGCCATCAGTACCTCAGGGGGTGGGGAAGCTTTCTTT. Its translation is CAISTSGGGEAFF.

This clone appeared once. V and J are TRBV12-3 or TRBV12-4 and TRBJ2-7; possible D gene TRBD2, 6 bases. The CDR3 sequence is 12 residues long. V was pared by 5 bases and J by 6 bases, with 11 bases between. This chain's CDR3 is CASSRSGSEQYF. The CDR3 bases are TGTGCCAGCAGTCGTAGCGGTAGCGAGCAGTACTTC.

CDR3: CASSMVTGGRYEQFF. CDR3 nucleotides: TGTGCCAGTAGTATGGTTACAGGGGGCCGGTATGAGCAGTTCTTC. This chain uses TRBV19 with TRBJ2-1, with 9 nucleotides matching TRBD1. The CDR3 spans 15 residues. V lost 3 bases and J lost 8; bases outside the gene matches: 8. Germline-derived CDR1 and CDR2 are LNHDA and SQIVND (reference sequence).

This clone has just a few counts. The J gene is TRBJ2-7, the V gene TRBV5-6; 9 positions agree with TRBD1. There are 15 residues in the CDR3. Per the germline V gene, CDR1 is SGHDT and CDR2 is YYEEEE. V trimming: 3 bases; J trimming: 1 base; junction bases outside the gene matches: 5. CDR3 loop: CASSSGTGSSYEQYF. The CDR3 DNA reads TGTGCCAGCAGCTCCGGGACAGGGAGTTCCTACGAGCAGTACTTC.

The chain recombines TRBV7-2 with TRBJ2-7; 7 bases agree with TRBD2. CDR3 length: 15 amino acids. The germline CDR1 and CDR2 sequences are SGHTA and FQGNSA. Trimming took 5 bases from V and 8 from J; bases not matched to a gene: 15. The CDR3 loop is CASSPGGGRASKQYF. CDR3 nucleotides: TGTGCCAGCAGCCCTGGAGGTGGGAGGGCCTCTAAGCAGTACTTC. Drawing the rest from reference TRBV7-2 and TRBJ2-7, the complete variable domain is GAGVSQSPSNKVTEKGKDVELRCDPISGHTALYWYRQSLGQGLEFLIYFQGNSAPDKSGLPSDRFSAERTGGSVSTLTIQRTQQEDSAVYLCASSPGGGRASKQYFGPGTRLTVT.

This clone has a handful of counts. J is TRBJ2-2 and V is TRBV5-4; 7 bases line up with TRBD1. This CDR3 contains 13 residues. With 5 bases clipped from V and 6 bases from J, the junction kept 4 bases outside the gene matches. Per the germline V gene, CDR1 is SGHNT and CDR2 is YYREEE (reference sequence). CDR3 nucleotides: TGTGCCAGCAGAACAGACAGGGCCGGGGAGCTGTTTTTT. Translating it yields CASRTDRAGELFF.

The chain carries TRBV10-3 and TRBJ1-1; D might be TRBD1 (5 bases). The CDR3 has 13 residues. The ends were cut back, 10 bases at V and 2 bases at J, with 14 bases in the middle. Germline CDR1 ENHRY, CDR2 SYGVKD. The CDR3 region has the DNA TGTGCCACTGCGGGACGGACTAACACTGAAGCTTTCTTT. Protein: CATAGRTNTEAFF.

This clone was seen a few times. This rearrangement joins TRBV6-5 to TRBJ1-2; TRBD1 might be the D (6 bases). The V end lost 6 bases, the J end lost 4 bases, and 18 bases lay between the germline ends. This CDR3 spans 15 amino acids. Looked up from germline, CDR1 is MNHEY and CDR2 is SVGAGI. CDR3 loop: CASRAVQGKTYGYTF. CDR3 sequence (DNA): TGTGCCAGCAGGGCAGTACAGGGTAAAACCTATGGCTACACCTTC.

The CDR3 sequence is CASSHGLAGAQETQYF. CDR3 DNA sequence: TGTGCCAGCAGCCATGGACTAGCGGGTGCGCAAGAGACCCAGTACTTC. The chain is built from TRBV3-1 (or the pseudogene TRBV3-2) and TRBJ2-5; 11 nucleotides match TRBD2. Germline-derived CDR1 and CDR2 are LGHDT and YNNKEL (reference sequence). The V segment lost 3 bases and the J segment 2 bases; nucleotides outside the gene matches: 5. This CDR3 has 16 residues.

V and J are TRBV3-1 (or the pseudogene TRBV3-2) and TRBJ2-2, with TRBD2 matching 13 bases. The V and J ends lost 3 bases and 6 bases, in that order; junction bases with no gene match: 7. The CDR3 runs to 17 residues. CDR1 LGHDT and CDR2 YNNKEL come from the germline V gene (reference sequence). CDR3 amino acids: CASSQGTSGVHPGELFF. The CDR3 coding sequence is TGTGCCAGCAGCCAGGGGACTAGCGGGGTTCACCCCGGGGAGCTGTTTTTT.

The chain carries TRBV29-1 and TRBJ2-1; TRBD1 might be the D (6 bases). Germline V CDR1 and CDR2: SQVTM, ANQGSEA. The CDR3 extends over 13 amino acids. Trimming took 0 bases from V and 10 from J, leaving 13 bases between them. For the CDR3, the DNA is TGCAGCGTTGAAGACGAATTAGGGACAGAGCAGTTCTTC. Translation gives CSVEDELGTEQFF.

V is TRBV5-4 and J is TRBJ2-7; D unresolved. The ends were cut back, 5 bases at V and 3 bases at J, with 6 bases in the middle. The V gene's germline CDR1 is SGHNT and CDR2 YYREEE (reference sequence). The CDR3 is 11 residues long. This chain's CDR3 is CASSYNYEQYF. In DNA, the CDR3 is TGTGCCAGCAGTTACAACTACGAGCAGTACTTC.

CDR3 coding DNA: TGTGCCAGTAGTATAGATCCGGGCGTCAGGGGGCCTTCGAACACCGGGGAGCTGTTTTTT. This encodes CASSIDPGVRGPSNTGELFF. V is TRBV19 and J is TRBJ2-2, with 8 bases lining up with TRBD1. The length of the CDR3 is 20 residues. V was pared by 0 bases and J by 0 bases, with 12 bases of the junction left unmatched. Germline assignment: CDR1 LNHDA and CDR2 SQIVND (reference sequence).

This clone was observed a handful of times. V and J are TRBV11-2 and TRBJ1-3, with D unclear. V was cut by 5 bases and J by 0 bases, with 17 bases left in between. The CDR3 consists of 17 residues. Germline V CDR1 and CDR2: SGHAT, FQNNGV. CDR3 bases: TGTGCCAGCAGCCCTATAGGGAGAATCGTCTCTGGAAACACCATATATTTT. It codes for CASSPIGRIVSGNTIYF.

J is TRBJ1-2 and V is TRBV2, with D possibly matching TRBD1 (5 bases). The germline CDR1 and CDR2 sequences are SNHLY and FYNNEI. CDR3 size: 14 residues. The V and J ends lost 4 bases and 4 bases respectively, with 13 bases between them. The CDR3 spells CASSGETGFYGYTF. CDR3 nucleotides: TGTGCCAGCAGTGGCGAAACAGGATTCTATGGCTACACCTTC.

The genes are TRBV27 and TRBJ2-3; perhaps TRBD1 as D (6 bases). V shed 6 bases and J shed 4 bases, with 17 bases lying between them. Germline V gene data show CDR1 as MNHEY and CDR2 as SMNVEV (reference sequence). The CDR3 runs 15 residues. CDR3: CASRMDWGQADTQYF. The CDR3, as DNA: TGTGCCAGCAGAATGGATTGGGGGCAGGCAGATACGCAGTATTTT.

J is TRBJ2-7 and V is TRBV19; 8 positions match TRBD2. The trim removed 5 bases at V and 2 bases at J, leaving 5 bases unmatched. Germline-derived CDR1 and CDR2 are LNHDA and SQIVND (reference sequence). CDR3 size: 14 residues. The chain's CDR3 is CASSASGGAYEQYF. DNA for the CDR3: TGTGCCAGTAGTGCGAGCGGGGGAGCCTACGAGCAGTACTTC. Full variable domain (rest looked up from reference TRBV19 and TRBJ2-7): DGGITQSPKYLFRKEGQNVTLSCEQNLNHDAMYWYRQDPGQGLRLIYYSQIVNDFQKGDIAEGYSVSREKKESFPLTVTSAQKNPTAFYLCASSASGGAYEQYFGPGTRLTVT.